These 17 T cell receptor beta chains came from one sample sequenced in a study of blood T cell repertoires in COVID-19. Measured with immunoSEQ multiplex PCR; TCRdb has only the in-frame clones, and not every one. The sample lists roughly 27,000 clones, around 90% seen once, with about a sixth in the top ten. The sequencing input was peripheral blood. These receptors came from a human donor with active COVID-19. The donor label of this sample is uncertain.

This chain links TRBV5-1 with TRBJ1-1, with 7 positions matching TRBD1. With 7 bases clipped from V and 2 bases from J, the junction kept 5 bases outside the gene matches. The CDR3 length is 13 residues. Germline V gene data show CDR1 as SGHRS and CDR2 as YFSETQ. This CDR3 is CASAGTVNTEAFF. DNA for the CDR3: TGCGCCAGCGCAGGGACAGTTAACACTGAAGCTTTCTTT.

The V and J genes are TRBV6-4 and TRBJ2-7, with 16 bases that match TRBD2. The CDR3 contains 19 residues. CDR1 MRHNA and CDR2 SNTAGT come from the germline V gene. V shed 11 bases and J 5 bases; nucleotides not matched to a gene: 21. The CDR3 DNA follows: TGTGCCTCCCCGCGGGGGACTAGCGGGGGGGGAGATTTCTTCCACGAGCAGTACTTC. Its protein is CASPRGTSGGGDFFHEQYF.

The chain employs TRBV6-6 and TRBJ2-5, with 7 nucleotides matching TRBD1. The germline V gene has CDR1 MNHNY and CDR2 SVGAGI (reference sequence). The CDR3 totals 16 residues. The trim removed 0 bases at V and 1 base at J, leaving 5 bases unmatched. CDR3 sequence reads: CASSYSAGTAQETQYF. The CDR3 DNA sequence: TGTGCCAGCAGTTACTCAGCCGGGACAGCCCAAGAGACCCAGTACTTC.

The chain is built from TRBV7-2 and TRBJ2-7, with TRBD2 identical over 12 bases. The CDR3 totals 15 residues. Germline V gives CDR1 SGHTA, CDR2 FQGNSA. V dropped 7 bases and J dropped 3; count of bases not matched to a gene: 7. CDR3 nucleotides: TGTGCCAGCACCCTGACTAGCGGGAGTCTCTACGAGCAGTACTTC. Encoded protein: CASTLTSGSLYEQYF.

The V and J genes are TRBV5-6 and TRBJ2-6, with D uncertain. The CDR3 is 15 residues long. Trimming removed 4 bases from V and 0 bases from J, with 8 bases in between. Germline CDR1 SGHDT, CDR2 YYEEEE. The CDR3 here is CASSLFFSGANVLTF. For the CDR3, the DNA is TGTGCCAGCAGCCTGTTCTTCTCTGGGGCCAACGTCCTGACTTTC.

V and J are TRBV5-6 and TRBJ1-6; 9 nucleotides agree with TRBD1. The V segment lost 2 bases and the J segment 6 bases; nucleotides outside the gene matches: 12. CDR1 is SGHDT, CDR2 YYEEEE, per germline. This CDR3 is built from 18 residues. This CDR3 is CASSFDRDRAFGNSPLHF. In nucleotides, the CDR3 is TGTGCCAGCAGCTTTGACCGGGACAGGGCTTTTGGTAATTCACCCCTCCACTTT.

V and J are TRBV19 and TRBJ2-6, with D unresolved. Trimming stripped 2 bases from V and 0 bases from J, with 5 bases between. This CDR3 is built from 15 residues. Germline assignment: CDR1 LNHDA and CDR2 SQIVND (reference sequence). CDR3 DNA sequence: TGTGCCAGTAGTATACTGAGCTCTGGGGCCAACGTCCTGACTTTC. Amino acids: CASSILSSGANVLTF.

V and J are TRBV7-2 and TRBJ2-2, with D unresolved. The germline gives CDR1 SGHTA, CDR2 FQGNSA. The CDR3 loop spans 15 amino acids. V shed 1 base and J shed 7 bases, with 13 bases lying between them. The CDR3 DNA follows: TGTGCCAGCAGCTTAGAGTTACTGGCAGGCGGGGAGCTGTTTTTT. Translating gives CASSLELLAGGELFF.

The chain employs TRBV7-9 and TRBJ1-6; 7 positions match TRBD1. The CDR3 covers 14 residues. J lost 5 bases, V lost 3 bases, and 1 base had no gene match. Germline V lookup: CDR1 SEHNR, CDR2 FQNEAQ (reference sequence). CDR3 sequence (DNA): TGTGCCAGCAGCTTTGGGACAGATAATTCACCCCTCCACTTT. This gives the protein CASSFGTDNSPLHF.

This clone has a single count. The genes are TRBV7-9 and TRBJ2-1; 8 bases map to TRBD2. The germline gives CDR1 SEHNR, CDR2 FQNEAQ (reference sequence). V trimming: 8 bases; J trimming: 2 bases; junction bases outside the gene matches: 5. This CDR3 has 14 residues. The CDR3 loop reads CASQSGSPYNEQFF. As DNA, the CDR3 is TGTGCCAGCCAAAGCGGGAGTCCCTACAATGAGCAGTTCTTC.

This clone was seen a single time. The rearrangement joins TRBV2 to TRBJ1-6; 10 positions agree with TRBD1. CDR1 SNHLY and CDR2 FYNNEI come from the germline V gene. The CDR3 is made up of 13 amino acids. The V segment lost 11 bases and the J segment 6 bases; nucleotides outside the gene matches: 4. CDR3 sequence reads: CAGGQGRNSPLHF. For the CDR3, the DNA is TGTGCCGGGGGACAGGGGCGTAATTCACCCCTCCACTTT.

The CDR3 loop is CASTQQGAQGNTIYF. DNA of the CDR3: TGTGCCAGCACCCAACAGGGGGCGCAAGGAAACACCATATATTTT. The V and J genes are TRBV7-8 and TRBJ1-3; 9 bases align to TRBD1. From germline, CDR1 is SGHVS and CDR2 FQNEAQ. The CDR3 is made up of 15 amino acids. The V gene end was trimmed by 7 bases and the J gene end by 4 bases; junction bases not matched to a gene: 8.

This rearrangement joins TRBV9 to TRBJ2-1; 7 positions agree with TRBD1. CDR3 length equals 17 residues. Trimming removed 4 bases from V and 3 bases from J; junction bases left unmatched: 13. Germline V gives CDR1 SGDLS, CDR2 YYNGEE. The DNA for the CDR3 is TGTGCCAGCAGCATCGAAGACCGGGACAGATACTACAATGAGCAGTTCTTC. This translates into CASSIEDRDRYYNEQFF.

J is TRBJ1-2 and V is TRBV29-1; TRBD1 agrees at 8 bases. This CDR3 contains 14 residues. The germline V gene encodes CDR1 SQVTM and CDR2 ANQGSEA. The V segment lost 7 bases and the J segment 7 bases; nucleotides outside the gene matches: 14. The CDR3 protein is CSARGRTGSSGYTF. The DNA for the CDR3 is TGCAGCGCCCGGGGAAGGACAGGGAGTAGTGGCTACACCTTC.

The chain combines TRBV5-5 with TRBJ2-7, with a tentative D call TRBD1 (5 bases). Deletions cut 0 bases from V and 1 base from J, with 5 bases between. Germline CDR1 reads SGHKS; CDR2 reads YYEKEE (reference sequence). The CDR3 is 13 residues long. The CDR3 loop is CASSLAGSYEQYF. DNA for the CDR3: TGTGCCAGCAGCTTGGCAGGGTCCTACGAGCAGTACTTC. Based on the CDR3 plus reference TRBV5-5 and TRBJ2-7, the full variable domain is DAGVTQSPTHLIKTRGQQVTLRCSPISGHKSVSWYQQVLGQGPQFIFQYYEKEERGRGNFPDRFSARQFPNYSSELNVNALLLGDSALYLCASSLAGSYEQYFGPGTRLTVT.

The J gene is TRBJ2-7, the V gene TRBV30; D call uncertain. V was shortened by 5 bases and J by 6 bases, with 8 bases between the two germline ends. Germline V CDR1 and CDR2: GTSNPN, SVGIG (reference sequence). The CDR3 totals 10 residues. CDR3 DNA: TGTGCCTGGGGTCGGGTCGAGCAGTACTTC. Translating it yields CAWGRVEQYF.

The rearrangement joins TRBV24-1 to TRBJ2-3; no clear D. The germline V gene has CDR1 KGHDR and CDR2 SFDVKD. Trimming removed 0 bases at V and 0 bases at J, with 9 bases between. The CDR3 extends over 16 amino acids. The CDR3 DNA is TGTGCCACCAGTGATTTGAAATTCTCCAGCACAGATACGCAGTATTTT. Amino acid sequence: CATSDLKFSSTDTQYF.